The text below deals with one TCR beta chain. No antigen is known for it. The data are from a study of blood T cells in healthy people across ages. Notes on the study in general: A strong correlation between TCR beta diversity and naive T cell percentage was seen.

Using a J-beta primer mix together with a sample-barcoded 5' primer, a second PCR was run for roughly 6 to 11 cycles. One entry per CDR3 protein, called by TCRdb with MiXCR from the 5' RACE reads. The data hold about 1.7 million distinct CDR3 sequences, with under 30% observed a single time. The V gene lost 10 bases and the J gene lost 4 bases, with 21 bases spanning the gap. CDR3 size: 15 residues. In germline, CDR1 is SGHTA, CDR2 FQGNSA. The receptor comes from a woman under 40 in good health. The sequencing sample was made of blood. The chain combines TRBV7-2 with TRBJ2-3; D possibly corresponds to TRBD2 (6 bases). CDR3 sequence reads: CANTKSLALADTQYF. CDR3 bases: TGTGCCAACACCAAATCTCTAGCGCTCGCAGATACGCAGTATTTT.